This T cell receptor (beta chain) was obtained from a study of Graves' ophthalmopathy and Graves' hyperthyroidism. Amplified TCR beta CDR3 regions were obtained using RNA transcripts as template. Second-round multiplex PCR came after first-round RT-PCR with HTBI primers. TCRdb reprocessed the multiplex PCR reads via MiXCR and lists one record per CDR3 protein. The sample lists over a million distinct CDR3 sequences; roughly 35% were seen once. This CDR3 is 14 amino acids long. Trimming removed 3 bases from V and 3 bases from J, with 9 bases in between. From germline, CDR1 is SGHAT and CDR2 FQNNGV. This clonotype showed up many times.

The sequencing input was peripheral blood or thyroid tissue (not recorded which). The genes are TRBV11-2 and TRBJ1-5, with D unresolved. The clonotype was recovered from an adult man with Graves' hyperthyroidism. In nucleotides, the CDR3 is TGTGCCAGCAGCTTCGGAGGTAACAATCAGCCCCAGCATTTT. This sequence encodes CASSFGGNNQPQHF. The full variable domain, rest sourced from reference TRBV11-2 and TRBJ1-5, is EAGVAQSPRYKIIEKRQSVAFWCNPISGHATLYWYQQILGQGPKLLIQFQNNGVVDDSQLPKDRFSAERLKGVDSTLKIQPAKLEDSAVYLCASSFGGNNQPQHFGDGTRLSIL.